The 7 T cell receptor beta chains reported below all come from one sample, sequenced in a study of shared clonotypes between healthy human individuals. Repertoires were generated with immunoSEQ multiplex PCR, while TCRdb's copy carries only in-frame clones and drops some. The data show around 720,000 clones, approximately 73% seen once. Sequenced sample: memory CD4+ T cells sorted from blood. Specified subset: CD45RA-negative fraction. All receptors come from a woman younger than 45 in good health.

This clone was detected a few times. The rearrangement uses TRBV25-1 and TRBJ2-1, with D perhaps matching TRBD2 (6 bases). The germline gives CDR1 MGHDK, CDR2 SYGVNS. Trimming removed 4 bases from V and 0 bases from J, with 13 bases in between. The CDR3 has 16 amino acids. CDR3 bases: TGTGCCAGCAGTGGGGCGGAGACTAGCTCCTACAATGAGCAGTTCTTC. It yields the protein CASSGAETSSYNEQFF.

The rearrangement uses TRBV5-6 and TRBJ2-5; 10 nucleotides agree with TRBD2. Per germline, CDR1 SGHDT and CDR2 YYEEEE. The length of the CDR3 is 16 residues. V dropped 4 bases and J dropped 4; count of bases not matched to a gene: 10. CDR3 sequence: CASSRTLAGVGETQYF. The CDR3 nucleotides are TGTGCCAGCAGCCGGACTCTAGCGGGAGTAGGAGAGACCCAGTACTTC.

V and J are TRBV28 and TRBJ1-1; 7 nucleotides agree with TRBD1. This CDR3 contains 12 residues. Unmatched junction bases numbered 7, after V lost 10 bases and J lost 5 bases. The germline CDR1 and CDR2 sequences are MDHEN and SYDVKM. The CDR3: CATQQQGTEAFF. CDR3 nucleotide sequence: TGTGCCACACAACAACAGGGGACTGAAGCTTTCTTT.

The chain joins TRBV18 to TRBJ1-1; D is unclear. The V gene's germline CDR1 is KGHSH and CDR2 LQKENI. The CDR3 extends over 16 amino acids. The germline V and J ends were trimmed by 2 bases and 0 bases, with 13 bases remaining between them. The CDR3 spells CASSPGAGLMNTEAFF. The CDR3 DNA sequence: TGTGCCAGCTCACCAGGCGCAGGCCTTATGAACACTGAAGCTTTCTTT.

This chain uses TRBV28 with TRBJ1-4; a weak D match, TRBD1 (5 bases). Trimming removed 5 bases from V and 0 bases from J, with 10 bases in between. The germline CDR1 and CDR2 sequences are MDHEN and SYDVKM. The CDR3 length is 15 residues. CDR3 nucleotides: TGTGCCAGCAGTGGGACCCCGGCAACTAATGAAAAACTGTTTTTT. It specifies CASSGTPATNEKLFF.

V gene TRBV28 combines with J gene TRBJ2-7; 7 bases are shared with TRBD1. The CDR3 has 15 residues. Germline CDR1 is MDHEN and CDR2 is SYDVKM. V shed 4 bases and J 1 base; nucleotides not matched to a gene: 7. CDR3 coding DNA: TGTGCCAGCAGTTCCACCGGGACAGAGTCCTACGAGCAGTACTTC. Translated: CASSSTGTESYEQYF.

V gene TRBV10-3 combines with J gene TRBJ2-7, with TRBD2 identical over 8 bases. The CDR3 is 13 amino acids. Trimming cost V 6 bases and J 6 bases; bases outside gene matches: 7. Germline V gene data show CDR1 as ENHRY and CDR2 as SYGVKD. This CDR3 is CAIRAGGEGEQYF. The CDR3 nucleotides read TGTGCCATCAGGGCGGGGGGAGAAGGCGAGCAGTACTTC.